This T cell receptor (beta chain) was identified during a study of shared clonotypes between healthy human individuals (dated by TCRdb to the early 2020s). Context from the whole study: A couple of women and a few men aged 18 to 49 years were included in the cohort. For each donor, CD4 naive and CD4 memory were each run on three plates, CD8 naive on two plates, and CD8 memory on one plate. To estimate repertoire size and how much clonotype sharing occurs between individuals, the study deeply sequenced the blood TCR repertoires of roughly 5 healthy adults. Libraries were prepared and TCR repertoires were sequenced by different laboratories using diverse techniques, in order to increase sequencing depth and limit assay-specific biases. Leukapheresis yielded between about 0.94 and 10 billion PBMCs per donor.

Note on this clone: Its target antigen remains unknown. No clone much larger than this one lies a single base away; base qualities are absent. Different DNA sequences within this sample yield the same CDR3.

Overall results and qualifications from the work: Sharing across a few donors was observed for around 5% of naive CD4, over 3% of naive CD8, around 2.5% of memory CD4, and 0.4% of memory CD8 clonotypes. Incomplete sequencing was indicated by rarefaction of sorted-subset datasets, despite the large sequencing depth. Because the study included a small number of donors, the genetic and exposure-history diversity represented was limited. Estimated clonotype richness was generally larger for naive than for memory subsets. Pairwise subsampling led to the expectation that sequencing depth would affect the degree of clonotype sharing among donors. Higher generation probabilities were observed for clonotypes shared by all four sorted-subset donors than for non-shared clonotypes. Only blood was sampled, and tissue TCR repertoires likely differ from those in blood.

Using the deep immunoSEQ assay, multiplex PCR amplified TCR CDR3 regions from genomic DNA. For each cell subset, the extracted genomic DNA was distributed evenly across all wells of several immunoSEQ 96-well plates, and each plate served as one replicate. For sorted subsets, each replicate PCR was loaded with 200 ng genomic DNA, equivalent to 32,000 or so T cell genomes. Purified libraries were measured with a Qubit 3.0 fluorometer, size-checked on a Bioanalyzer 2100, and measured again with the KAPA Library Quantification kit. Every immunoSEQ 96-well plate was sequenced on a separate single-read 150-cycle Illumina NextSeq 550 flow cell. The paper's processing steps were these. Because the immunoSEQ output included only junctional sequences and no quality scores, the filtering could not be the same as the filtering used for full-length reads. To assign V/J genes and CDR3, sequences were annotated using PyIR, a Python wrapper for IgBLAST v1.9, with IMGT germline references. Any read was removed if the V/J assignment was weak (E-value above 1e-6), the CDR3 was missing, or the read contained stop codons, out-of-frame junctions, or ambiguous translated residues. V3J clonotypes were defined as sequences sharing an identical inferred V gene, J gene, and CDR3 amino acid sequence. Percentage overlap between repertoires was calculated by dividing the number of shared unique clonotypes by the size of the smaller repertoire. Richness of each repertoire was evaluated using RTK rarefaction, the Chao1 estimator, and Recon v2.1 estimates of unobserved clonotypes. Generation probabilities were computed with OLGA for all TCRbeta clonotypes obtained by the gDNA method from several donors. TCRdb mirrors the immuneACCESS table, restricted to in-frame sequences. Some clones are absent from its copies; in checked studies, under half trace to an unresolved V gene, and the reason for the others is unknown. The D gene and trimming were derived from the DNA, and the V and J assignments and clone size from that table. Across this sample there are just over 95,000 clones, with 67% seen only once. The ten biggest clones cover 45% of the sample.

Donors were healthy HIV-negative adults with no recently reported acute infections or vaccinations. Every donor was a Caucasian adult residing in Nashville, Tennessee, USA. CD8 memory samples consisted of magnetically selected CD45RO+ cells combined with CCR7-negative CD45RA+ effector memory (TemRA) cells. After blood collection by leukapheresis, PBMCs were isolated using Ficoll-Histopaque density gradient centrifugation and then cryopreserved in the vapor phase of liquid nitrogen. Analytical flow cytometry was used to check the purity and quantity of each magnetically sorted T cell population. Genomic DNA was isolated from each sorted fraction and quantified by UV absorbance on a Nanodrop 2000c. The CDR3 spans 15 residues, from the cysteine through the phenylalanine. This entry keeps only the CDR3 DNA: 45 bases, framed from base 1. V lost 3 bases and J lost 4 bases, and the count of bases not matched to a germline gene is 0. From the germline V gene (reference sequence), CDR1 is SEHNR and CDR2 is FQNEAQ.

This receptor was identified in a man aged 25-45 years in good health. The material sequenced was memory CD8+ T cells sorted from blood. Sample cell subset or site, as interpreted from the label and publication: CD45RO+ cells pooled with CCR7-negative TemRA cells. Recombination linked TRBV7-9 to TRBJ2-1; 13 of the junction bases match TRBD2. Here is the DNA: TGTGCCAGCAGCTTGGGACTAGCGGGGTACAATGAGCAGTTCTTC. Translated, it gives CASSLGLAGYNEQFF.